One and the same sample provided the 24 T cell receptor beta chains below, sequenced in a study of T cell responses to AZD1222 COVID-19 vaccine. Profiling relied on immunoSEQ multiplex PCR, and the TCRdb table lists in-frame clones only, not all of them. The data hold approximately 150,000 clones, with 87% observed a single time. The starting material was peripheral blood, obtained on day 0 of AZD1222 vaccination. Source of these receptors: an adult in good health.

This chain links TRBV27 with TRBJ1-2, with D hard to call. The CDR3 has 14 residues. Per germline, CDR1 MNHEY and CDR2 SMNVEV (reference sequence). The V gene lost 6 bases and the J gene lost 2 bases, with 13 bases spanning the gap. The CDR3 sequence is CASRRSTGNYGYTF. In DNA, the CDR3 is TGTGCCAGCAGACGCTCCACGGGGAACTATGGCTACACCTTC.

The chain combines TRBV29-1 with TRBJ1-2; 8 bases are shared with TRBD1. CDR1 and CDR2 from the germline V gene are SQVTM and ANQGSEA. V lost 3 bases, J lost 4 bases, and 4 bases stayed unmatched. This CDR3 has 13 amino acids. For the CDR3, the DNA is TGCAGCGTTGATGGAACAGGGGGCTATGGCTACACCTTC. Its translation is CSVDGTGGYGYTF.

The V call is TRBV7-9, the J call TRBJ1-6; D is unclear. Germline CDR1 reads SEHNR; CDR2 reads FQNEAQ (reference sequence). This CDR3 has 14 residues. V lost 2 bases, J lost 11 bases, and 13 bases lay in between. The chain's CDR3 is CASSLNGVVTPLHF. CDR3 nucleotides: TGTGCCAGCAGCTTAAACGGTGTAGTGACACCCCTCCACTTT.

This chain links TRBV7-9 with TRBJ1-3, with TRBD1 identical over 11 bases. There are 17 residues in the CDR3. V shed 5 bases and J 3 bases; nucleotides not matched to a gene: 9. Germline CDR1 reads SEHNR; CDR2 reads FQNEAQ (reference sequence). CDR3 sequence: CASSTRTGGKGGNTIYF. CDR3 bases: TGTGCCAGCAGCACCAGGACAGGGGGCAAAGGTGGAAACACCATATATTTT.

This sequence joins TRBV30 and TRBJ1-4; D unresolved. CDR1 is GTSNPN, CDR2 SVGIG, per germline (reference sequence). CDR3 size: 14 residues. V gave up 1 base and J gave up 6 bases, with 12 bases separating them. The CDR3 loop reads CAWSGWSVYEKLFF. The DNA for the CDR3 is TGTGCCTGGAGTGGGTGGTCAGTTTATGAAAAACTGTTTTTT.

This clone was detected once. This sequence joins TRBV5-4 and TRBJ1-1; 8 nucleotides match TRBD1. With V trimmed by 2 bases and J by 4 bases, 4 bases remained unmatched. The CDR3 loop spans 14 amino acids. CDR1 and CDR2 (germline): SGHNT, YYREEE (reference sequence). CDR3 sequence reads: CASSLETGVTEAFF. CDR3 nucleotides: TGTGCCAGCAGCTTAGAGACAGGGGTCACTGAAGCTTTCTTT.

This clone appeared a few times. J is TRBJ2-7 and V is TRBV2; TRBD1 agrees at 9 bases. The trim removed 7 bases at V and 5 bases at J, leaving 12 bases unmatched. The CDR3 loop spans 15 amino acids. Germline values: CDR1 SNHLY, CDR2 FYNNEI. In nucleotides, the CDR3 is TGTGCCAGCAACCCACCGGGACAGGGCATCCACGAGCAGTACTTC. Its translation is CASNPPGQGIHEQYF. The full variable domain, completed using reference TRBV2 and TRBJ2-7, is EPEVTQTPSHQVTQMGQEVILRCVPISNHLYFYWYRQILGQKVEFLVSFYNNEISEKSEIFDDQFSVERPDGSNFTLKIRSTKLEDSAMYFCASNPPGQGIHEQYFGPGTRLTVT.

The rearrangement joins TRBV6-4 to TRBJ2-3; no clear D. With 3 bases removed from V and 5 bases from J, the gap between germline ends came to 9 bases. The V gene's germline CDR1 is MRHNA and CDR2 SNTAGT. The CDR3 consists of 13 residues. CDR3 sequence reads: CASSEQSQDTQYF. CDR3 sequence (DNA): TGTGCCAGCAGTGAGCAGTCGCAAGATACGCAGTATTTT.

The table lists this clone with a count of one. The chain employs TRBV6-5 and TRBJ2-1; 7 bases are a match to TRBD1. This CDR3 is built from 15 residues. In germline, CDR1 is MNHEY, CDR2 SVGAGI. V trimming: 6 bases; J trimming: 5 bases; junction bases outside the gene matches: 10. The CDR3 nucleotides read TGTGCCAGCAGACCCGTGGGGACAGATCACAATGAGCAGTTCTTC. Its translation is CASRPVGTDHNEQFF.

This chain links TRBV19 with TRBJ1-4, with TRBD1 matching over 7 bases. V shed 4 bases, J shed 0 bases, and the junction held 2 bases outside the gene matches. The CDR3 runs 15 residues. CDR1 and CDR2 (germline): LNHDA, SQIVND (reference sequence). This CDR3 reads CASSTGTATNEKLFF. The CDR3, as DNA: TGTGCCAGTAGTACGGGGACAGCAACTAATGAAAAACTGTTTTTT.

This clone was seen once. The CDR3 protein is CAWSVRGVLFGELFF. CDR3 DNA sequence: TGTGCCTGGAGTGTACGAGGAGTCCTCTTCGGGGAGCTGTTTTTT. This chain joins TRBV30 and TRBJ2-2; no clear D. V was shortened by 0 bases and J by 7 bases, with 15 bases between the two germline ends. The CDR3 is 15 residues long. Germline loops: CDR1 GTSNPN, CDR2 SVGIG (reference sequence).

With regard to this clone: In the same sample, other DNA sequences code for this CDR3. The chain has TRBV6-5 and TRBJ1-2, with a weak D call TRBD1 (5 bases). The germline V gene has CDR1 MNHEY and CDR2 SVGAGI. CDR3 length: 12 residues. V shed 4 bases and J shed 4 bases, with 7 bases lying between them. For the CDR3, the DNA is TGTGCCAGCAGTTCAGACAGCTATGGCTACACCTTC. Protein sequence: CASSSDSYGYTF.

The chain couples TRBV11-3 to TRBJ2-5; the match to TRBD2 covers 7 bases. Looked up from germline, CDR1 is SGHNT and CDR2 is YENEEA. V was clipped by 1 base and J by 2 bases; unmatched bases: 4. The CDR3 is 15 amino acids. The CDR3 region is CASSLGASGQETQYF. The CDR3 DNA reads TGTGCCAGCAGCTTAGGGGCTAGCGGACAAGAGACCCAGTACTTC.

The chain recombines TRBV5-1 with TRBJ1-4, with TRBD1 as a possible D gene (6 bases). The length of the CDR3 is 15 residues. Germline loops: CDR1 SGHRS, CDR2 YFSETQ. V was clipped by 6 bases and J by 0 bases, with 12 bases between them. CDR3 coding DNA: TGCGCCAGCAAGAGACAGGCCGCAACTAATGAAAAACTGTTTTTT. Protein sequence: CASKRQAATNEKLFF.

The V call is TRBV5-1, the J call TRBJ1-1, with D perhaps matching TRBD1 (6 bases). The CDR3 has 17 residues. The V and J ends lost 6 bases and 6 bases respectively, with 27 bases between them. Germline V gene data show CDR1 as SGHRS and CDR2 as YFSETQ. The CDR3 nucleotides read TGCGCCAGCACCCCTGGCCGGTTGACAGGTTGGGGGGCTGAAGCTTTCTTT. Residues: CASTPGRLTGWGAEAFF. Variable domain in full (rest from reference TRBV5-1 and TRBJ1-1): KAGVTQTPRYLIKTRGQQVTLSCSPISGHRSVSWYQQTPGQGLQFLFEYFSETQRNKGNFPGRFSGRQFSNSRSEMNVSTLELGDSALYLCASTPGRLTGWGAEAFFGQGTRLTVV.

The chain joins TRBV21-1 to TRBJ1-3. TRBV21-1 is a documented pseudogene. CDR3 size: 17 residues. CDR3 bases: TGTGCCAGCAGTAACCAATGGGGGGAAGGGTGTGGAAACACCATATATTTT. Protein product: CASSNQWGEGCGNTIYF.

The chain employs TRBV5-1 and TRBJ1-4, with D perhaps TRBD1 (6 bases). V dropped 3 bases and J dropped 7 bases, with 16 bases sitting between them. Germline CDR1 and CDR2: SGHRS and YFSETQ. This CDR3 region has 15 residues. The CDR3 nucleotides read TGCGCCAGCAGCTACAAACAGGGAACGGGTGAAAAACTGTTTTTT. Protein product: CASSYKQGTGEKLFF.

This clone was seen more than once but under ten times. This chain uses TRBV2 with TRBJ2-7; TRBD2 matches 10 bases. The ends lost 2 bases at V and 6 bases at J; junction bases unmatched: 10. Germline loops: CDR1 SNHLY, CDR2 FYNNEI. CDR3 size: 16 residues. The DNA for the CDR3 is TGTGCCAGCAGTGAAAAGGACAGGATAGCGGGGGGCGAGCAGTACTTC. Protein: CASSEKDRIAGGEQYF. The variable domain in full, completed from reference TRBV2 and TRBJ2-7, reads EPEVTQTPSHQVTQMGQEVILRCVPISNHLYFYWYRQILGQKVEFLVSFYNNEISEKSEIFDDQFSVERPDGSNFTLKIRSTKLEDSAMYFCASSEKDRIAGGEQYFGPGTRLTVT.

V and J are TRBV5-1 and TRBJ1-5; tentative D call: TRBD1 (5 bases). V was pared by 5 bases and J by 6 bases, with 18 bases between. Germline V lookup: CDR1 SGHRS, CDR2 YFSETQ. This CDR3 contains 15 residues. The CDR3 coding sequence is TGCGCCAGCAGTACGGGTGGAGGGGAGGGTCAGCCCCAGCATTTT. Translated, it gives CASSTGGGEGQPQHF.

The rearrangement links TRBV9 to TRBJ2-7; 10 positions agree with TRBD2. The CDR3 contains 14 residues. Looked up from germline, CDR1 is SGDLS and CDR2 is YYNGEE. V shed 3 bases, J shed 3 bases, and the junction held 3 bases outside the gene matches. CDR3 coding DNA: TGTGCCAGCAGCGCCCCTAGCGGGGGCTACGAGCAGTACTTC. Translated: CASSAPSGGYEQYF.

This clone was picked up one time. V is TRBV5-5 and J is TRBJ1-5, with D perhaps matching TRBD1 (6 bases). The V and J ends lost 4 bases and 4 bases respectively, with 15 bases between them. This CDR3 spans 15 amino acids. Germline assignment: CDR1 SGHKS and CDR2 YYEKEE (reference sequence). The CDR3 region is CASSPLTGGNQPQHF. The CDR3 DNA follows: TGTGCCAGCAGCCCTTTGACAGGAGGGAATCAGCCCCAGCATTTT.

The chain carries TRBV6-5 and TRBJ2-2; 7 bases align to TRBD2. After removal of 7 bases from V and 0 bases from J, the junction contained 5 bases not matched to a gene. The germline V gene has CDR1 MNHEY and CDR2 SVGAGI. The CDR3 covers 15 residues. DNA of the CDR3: TGTGCCAGCACTCCCCGGGGGGCGAACACCGGGGAGCTGTTTTTT. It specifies CASTPRGANTGELFF.

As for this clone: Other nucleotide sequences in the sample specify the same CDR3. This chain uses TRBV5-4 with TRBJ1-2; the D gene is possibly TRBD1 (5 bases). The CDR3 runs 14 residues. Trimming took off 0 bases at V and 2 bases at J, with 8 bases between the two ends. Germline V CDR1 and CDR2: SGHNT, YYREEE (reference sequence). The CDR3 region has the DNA TGTGCCAGCAGCTTGGGGGGCACCAACTATGGCTACACCTTC. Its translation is CASSLGGTNYGYTF.

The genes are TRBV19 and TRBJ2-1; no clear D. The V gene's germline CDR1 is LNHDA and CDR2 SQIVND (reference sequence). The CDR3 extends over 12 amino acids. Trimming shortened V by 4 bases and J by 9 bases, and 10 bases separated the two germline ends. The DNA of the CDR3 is TGTGCCAGTAGTACGCGCGTCAGTGAGCAGTTCTTC. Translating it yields CASSTRVSEQFF.